The clone carrying this TCR beta chain appeared many times. TCRdb re-called clones from the PCR reads using MiXCR. The table includes some 34,000 clones, more than 15% detected once. The data originate from a study of metastatic and nonmetastatic thyroid tumors. V was cut by 7 bases and J by 3 bases, with 12 bases left in between. This CDR3 has 13 amino acids. The entire patient cohort was treatment-naive prior to thyroid surgery. This chain joins TRBV12-3 or TRBV12-4 and TRBJ1-1, with D possibly being TRBD1 (6 bases). Sequenced input: blood. This receptor was identified in a female donor with papillary thyroid cancer or a benign thyroid nodule (not recorded which). Some clones in this sample may be carry-over from other donors' samples. CDR3 DNA: TGTGCCAGCACACGCGGGGGGCACACTGAAGCTTTCTTT. Translation gives CASTRGGHTEAFF.